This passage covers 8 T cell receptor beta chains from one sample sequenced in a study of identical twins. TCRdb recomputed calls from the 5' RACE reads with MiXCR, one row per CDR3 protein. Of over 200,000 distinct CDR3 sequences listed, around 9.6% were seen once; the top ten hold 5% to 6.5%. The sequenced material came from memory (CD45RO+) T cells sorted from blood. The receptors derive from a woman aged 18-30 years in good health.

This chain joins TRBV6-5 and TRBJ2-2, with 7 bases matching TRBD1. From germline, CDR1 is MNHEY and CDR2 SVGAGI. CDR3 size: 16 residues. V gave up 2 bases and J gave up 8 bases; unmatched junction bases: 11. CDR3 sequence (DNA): TGTGCCAGCAGTTACAGGGCAGGGGGAAGTAGAGGGGAGCTGTTTTTT. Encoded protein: CASSYRAGGSRGELFF.

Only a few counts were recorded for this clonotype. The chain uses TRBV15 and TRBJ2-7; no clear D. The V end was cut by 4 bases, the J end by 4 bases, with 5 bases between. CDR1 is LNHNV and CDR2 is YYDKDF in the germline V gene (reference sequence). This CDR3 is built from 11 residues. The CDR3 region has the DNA TGTGCCACCAGCACCCAGTACGAGCAGTACTTC. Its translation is CATSTQYEQYF. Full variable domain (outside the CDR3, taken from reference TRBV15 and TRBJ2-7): DAMVIQNPRYQVTQFGKPVTLSCSQTLNHNVMYWYQQKSSQAPKLLFHYYDKDFNNEADTPDNFQSRRPNTSFCFLDIRSPGLGDTAMYLCATSTQYEQYFGPGTRLTVT.

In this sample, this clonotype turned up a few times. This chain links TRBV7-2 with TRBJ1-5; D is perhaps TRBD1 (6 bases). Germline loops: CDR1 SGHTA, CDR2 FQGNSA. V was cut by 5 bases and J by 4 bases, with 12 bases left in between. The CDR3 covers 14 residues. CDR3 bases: TGTGCCAGCAGCCGAGGGGGACCTAATCAGCCCCAGCATTTT. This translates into CASSRGGPNQPQHF. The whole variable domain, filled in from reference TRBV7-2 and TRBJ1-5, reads GAGVSQSPSNKVTEKGKDVELRCDPISGHTALYWYRQSLGQGLEFLIYFQGNSAPDKSGLPSDRFSAERTGGSVSTLTIQRTQQEDSAVYLCASSRGGPNQPQHFGDGTRLSIL.

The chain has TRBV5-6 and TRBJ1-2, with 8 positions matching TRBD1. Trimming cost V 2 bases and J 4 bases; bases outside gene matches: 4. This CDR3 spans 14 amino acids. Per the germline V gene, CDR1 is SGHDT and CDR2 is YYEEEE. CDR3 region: CASSFRGRIYGYTF. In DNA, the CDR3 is TGTGCCAGCAGCTTCAGGGGGCGCATCTATGGCTACACCTTC.

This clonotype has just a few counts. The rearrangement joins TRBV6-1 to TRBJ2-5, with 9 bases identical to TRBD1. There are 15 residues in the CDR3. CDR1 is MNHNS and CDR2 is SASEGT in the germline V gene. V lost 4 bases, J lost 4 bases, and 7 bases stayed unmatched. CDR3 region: CASSGVGQGLETQYF. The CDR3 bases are TGTGCCAGCAGTGGGGTTGGACAGGGGCTAGAGACCCAGTACTTC.

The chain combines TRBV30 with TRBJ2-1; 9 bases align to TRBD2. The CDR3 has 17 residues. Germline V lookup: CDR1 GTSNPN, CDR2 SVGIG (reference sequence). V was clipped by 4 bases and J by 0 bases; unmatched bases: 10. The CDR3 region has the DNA TGTGCCTGGATGGGCGCGGGGACTAGCCCCTCCTACAATGAGCAGTTCTTC. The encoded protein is CAWMGAGTSPSYNEQFF.

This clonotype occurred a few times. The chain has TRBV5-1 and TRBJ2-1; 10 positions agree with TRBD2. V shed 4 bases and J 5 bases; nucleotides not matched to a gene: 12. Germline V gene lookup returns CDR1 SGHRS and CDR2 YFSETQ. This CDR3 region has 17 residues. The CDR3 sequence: CASSRRPTSGENNEQFF. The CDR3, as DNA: TGCGCCAGCAGCCGGAGACCCACTAGCGGGGAGAACAATGAGCAGTTCTTC.

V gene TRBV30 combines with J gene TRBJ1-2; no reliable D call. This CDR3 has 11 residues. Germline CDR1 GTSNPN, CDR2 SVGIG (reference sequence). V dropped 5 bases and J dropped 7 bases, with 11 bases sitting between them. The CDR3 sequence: CAWLGGSGYTF. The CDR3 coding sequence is TGTGCCTGGCTAGGAGGGTCTGGCTACACCTTC.